This passage covers 25 T cell receptor beta chains from one sample sequenced in a study of T-cell memory formation after mild COVID-19. TCRdb reanalysed the 5' RACE reads using MiXCR and keeps one entry per CDR3 protein. The profile shows around 310,000 distinct CDR3 sequences, around 15% of them singletons. The sample was PBMCs or a T cell subset sorted from them (not recorded which). All receptors derive from a man aged 18 to 35 who had mild COVID-19 (a few samples of this study predate the infection). Cell type and time point are not known.

This clonotype was seen more than once but under ten times. The rearrangement links TRBV6-2 or TRBV6-3 to TRBJ2-4; D possibly corresponds to TRBD2 (5 bases). V lost 2 bases, J lost 9 bases, and 23 bases lay in between. Germline V gives CDR1 MNHEY, CDR2 SVGEGT. This CDR3 spans 17 amino acids. CDR3 sequence reads: CASSYLPPEDPAGIQYF. The DNA of the CDR3 is TGTGCCAGCAGTTACCTACCCCCCGAAGATCCGGCGGGCATTCAGTACTTC.

The rearrangement uses TRBV6-2 or TRBV6-3 and TRBJ2-1; D is ambiguous. CDR1 MNHEY and CDR2 SVGEGT come from the germline V gene. The V end was cut by 0 bases, the J end by 12 bases, with 6 bases between. This CDR3 comprises 11 residues. CDR3 loop: CASSYSTWQFF. Here the CDR3 DNA reads TGTGCCAGCAGTTACTCCACGTGGCAGTTCTTC.

The J gene is TRBJ2-1, the V gene TRBV7-6, with D maybe TRBD1 (5 bases). The CDR3 totals 14 residues. Germline V gene data show CDR1 as SGHVS and CDR2 as FNYEAQ. The V and J ends lost 5 bases and 4 bases respectively, with 12 bases between them. DNA for the CDR3: TGTGCCAGCAGCCCCTCAAGGGGATACAATGAGCAGTTCTTC. Amino acid sequence: CASSPSRGYNEQFF. Variable domain in full (rest from reference TRBV7-6 and TRBJ2-1): GAGVSQSPRYKVTKRGQDVALRCDPISGHVSLYWYRQALGQGPEFLTYFNYEAQQDKSGLPNDRFSAERPEGSISTLTIQRTEQRDSAMYRCASSPSRGYNEQFFGPGTRLTVL.

This clonotype appeared a few times. In nucleotides, the CDR3 is TGTGCCAGCTCCACCGGCAGCAACTACGAGCAGTACTTC. This encodes CASSTGSNYEQYF. J is TRBJ2-7 and V is TRBV18; no reliable D call. The CDR3 has 13 residues. The V gene's germline CDR1 is KGHSH and CDR2 LQKENI. The V end lost 6 bases, the J end lost 3 bases, and 12 bases lay between the germline ends.

The CDR3 sequence: CSVELAGRTDTQYF. CDR3 nucleotides: TGCAGCGTTGAACTAGCGGGGCGCACAGATACGCAGTATTTT. The V call is TRBV29-1, the J call TRBJ2-3, with TRBD2 matching 9 bases. This CDR3 comprises 14 residues. After removal of 2 bases from V and 1 base from J, the junction contained 1 base not matched to a gene. CDR1 is SQVTM, CDR2 ANQGSEA, per germline.

The rearrangement links TRBV11-2 to TRBJ2-3; 10 nucleotides agree with TRBD1. Per the germline V gene, CDR1 is SGHAT and CDR2 is FQNNGV. The CDR3 sequence is 15 residues long. V lost 5 bases and J lost 1; bases outside the gene matches: 3. For the CDR3, the DNA is TGTGCCAGCAGCCGACAGGGGGCAGGCACAGATACGCAGTATTTT. Translation gives CASSRQGAGTDTQYF.

The rearrangement links TRBV6-1 to TRBJ2-7; D is undetermined. CDR3 length: 14 amino acids. Trimming cost V 6 bases and J 2 bases, with 14 bases left between them. In germline, CDR1 is MNHNS, CDR2 SASEGT. CDR3 sequence: CASSHRLGAYEQYF. The DNA of the CDR3 is TGTGCCAGCAGCCACCGCCTGGGCGCCTACGAGCAGTACTTC.

The chain recombines TRBV3-1 with TRBJ2-7; the D gene is possibly TRBD1 (5 bases). This CDR3 is 14 amino acids long. Germline lookup yields CDR1 LGHDT and CDR2 YNNKEL (reference sequence). With 5 bases removed from V and 3 bases from J, the gap between germline ends came to 14 bases. The CDR3 bases are TGTGCCAGCAGCTACAGGCCAGGTCTCTACGAGCAGTACTTC. Translation: CASSYRPGLYEQYF.

This clonotype was detected only a few times. This chain joins TRBV6-5 and TRBJ1-2; TRBD1 is a possible D gene (5 bases). Germline V gives CDR1 MNHEY, CDR2 SVGAGI. Deletions cut 2 bases from V and 6 bases from J, with 10 bases between. This CDR3 has 13 amino acids. CDR3 in DNA: TGTGCCAGCAGTTACGGGGGATTAGATGGCTACACCTTC. This sequence encodes CASSYGGLDGYTF.

The chain uses TRBV18 and TRBJ1-1; possible D gene TRBD1, 6 bases. The germline V gene has CDR1 KGHSH and CDR2 LQKENI. The CDR3 loop spans 14 amino acids. Trimming cost V 6 bases and J 4 bases, with 15 bases left between them. CDR3 DNA: TGTGCCAGCTCCGCCGGGACATCGGGCACTGAAGCTTTCTTT. Translated, it gives CASSAGTSGTEAFF.

In this sample, this clonotype turned up a few times. The CDR3 DNA reads TGTGCCAGCAGTAAACGGGACAGCTTAAATTCACCCCTCCACTTT. It is translated as CASSKRDSLNSPLHF. The V and J genes are TRBV27 and TRBJ1-6; 7 bases agree with TRBD1. The CDR3 is 15 amino acids. Per germline, CDR1 MNHEY and CDR2 SMNVEV (reference sequence). With V trimmed by 5 bases and J by 7 bases, 8 bases remained unmatched.

This clonotype was counted only a few times. The V call is TRBV12-3 or TRBV12-4, the J call TRBJ2-3, with 10 nucleotides matching TRBD2. Trimming cost V 2 bases and J 1 base; bases outside gene matches: 6. This CDR3 region has 17 residues. CDR3 nucleotide sequence: TGTGCCAGCAGTTTAAGCCTAGCGGGGGCTCGCACAGATACGCAGTATTTT. It codes for CASSLSLAGARTDTQYF.

This clonotype was observed a handful of times. No DNA is shown, since the ends of the CDR3 on it are uncertain; the CDR3 is the one TCRdb lists. The gene calls are TRBV24-1 and TRBJ2-3; TRBD1 is the table's D call, not checked against the DNA. The CDR3 is 16 amino acids in total, end residues counted. Germline V gene data show CDR1 as KGHDR and CDR2 as SFDVKD. The CDR3 loop is CATSSSGGQSRDTQYF.

In its sample, this clonotype was seen a few times. The CDR3 sequence: CASSQGGAGENIQYF. CDR3 DNA: TGTGCCAGCAGCCAGGGGGGGGCAGGAGAAAACATTCAGTACTTC. The rearrangement links TRBV5-4 to TRBJ2-4; D might be TRBD1 or TRBD2, each matching 7 bases. Germline values: CDR1 SGHNT, CDR2 YYREEE (reference sequence). With 4 bases removed from V and 5 bases from J, the gap between germline ends came to 16 bases. The CDR3 consists of 15 residues.

The rearrangement links TRBV5-1 to TRBJ2-5; 7 positions agree with TRBD1. Germline V gives CDR1 SGHRS, CDR2 YFSETQ. The trim removed 3 bases at V and 3 bases at J, leaving 5 bases unmatched. The CDR3 contains 14 residues. Written as DNA, the CDR3 is TGCGCCAGCAGCTGGGGACAGTGGGAAGAGACCCAGTACTTC. This translates into CASSWGQWEETQYF.

This clonotype was detected only a few times. V gene TRBV12-5 combines with J gene TRBJ2-4; D might be TRBD2 (5 bases). The CDR3 sequence is 17 residues long. Trimming removed 0 bases from V and 0 bases from J, with 12 bases in between. From germline, CDR1 is LGHNT and CDR2 FRNRAP. The DNA of the CDR3 is TGTGCTAGTGGTTTGGTACTAGGAGCGCTAGCCAAAAACATTCAGTACTTC. Amino acid sequence: CASGLVLGALAKNIQYF.

In its sample, this clonotype was seen a few times. This chain connects TRBV7-7 to TRBJ2-7; no definite D call. Germline V gene data show CDR1 as SSHAT and CDR2 as FNYEAQ (reference sequence). V was cut by 2 bases and J by 4 bases, with 9 bases left in between. This CDR3 has 13 amino acids. CDR3 protein: CASSLFLGYEQYF. In nucleotides, the CDR3 is TGTGCCAGCAGCTTATTTTTGGGGTACGAGCAGTACTTC.

This clonotype was detected a few times. This chain connects TRBV6-6 to TRBJ1-5; D is possibly TRBD1 (6 bases). Germline V lookup: CDR1 MNHNY, CDR2 SVGAGI (reference sequence). This CDR3 is built from 16 residues. Trimming left V 4 bases short and J 2 bases short, with 15 bases between. The CDR3 DNA follows: TGTGCCAGCAGTTTCCGTCGGACAGCGGGCAATCAGCCCCAGCATTTT. Protein: CASSFRRTAGNQPQHF.

The J gene is TRBJ1-2, the V gene TRBV20-1; the D gene is possibly TRBD1 (6 bases). The CDR3 extends over 12 amino acids. CDR1 DFQATT and CDR2 SNEGSKA come from the germline V gene (reference sequence). V lost 0 bases and J lost 8, with 10 bases in between. The CDR3 spells CSAREQGGGYTF. CDR3 bases: TGCAGTGCTAGAGAACAGGGAGGGGGCTACACCTTC.

This rearrangement joins TRBV6-6 to TRBJ1-1; 7 bases are a match to TRBD1. V was clipped by 0 bases and J by 4 bases; unmatched bases: 5. Germline V gene lookup returns CDR1 MNHNY and CDR2 SVGAGI (reference sequence). The CDR3 contains 15 residues. The CDR3 here is CASSYSGRGSTEAFF. In DNA, the CDR3 is TGTGCCAGCAGTTACTCGGGCAGGGGGAGCACTGAAGCTTTCTTT.

This sequence joins TRBV7-9 and TRBJ2-7, with 7 nucleotides matching TRBD2. Trimming at V came to 6 bases and at J to 0 bases, leaving 17 bases not matched to a gene. The length of the CDR3 is 18 residues. CDR1 SEHNR and CDR2 FQNEAQ come from the germline V gene (reference sequence). CDR3 sequence reads: CASSSGPTVKTSSYEQYF. In nucleotides, the CDR3 is TGTGCCAGCAGTAGCGGGCCGACGGTAAAGACGAGCTCCTACGAGCAGTACTTC.

This clonotype was recorded at least ten times. The chain employs TRBV7-9 and TRBJ1-1, with 7 bases aligning to TRBD1. Germline V gene sequence: CDR1 SEHNR, CDR2 FQNEAQ (reference sequence). The J segment lost 4 bases and the V segment lost 5 bases, leaving 4 bases of the junction unmatched. CDR3 length equals 13 residues. The DNA of the CDR3 is TGTGCCAGCAGCCGACAGGGTTCCACTGAAGCTTTCTTT. As protein: CASSRQGSTEAFF.

This clonotype was observed a handful of times. The rearrangement links TRBV28 to TRBJ2-5; D is unresolved. Trimming shortened V by 6 bases and J by 5 bases, and 10 bases separated the two germline ends. Germline V gene sequence: CDR1 MDHEN, CDR2 SYDVKM. This CDR3 region has 12 residues. CDR3 loop: CASRGIRETQYF. The CDR3 nucleotides read TGTGCCAGCAGGGGGATTAGGGAGACCCAGTACTTC.

This clonotype was picked up a small number of times. V and J are TRBV7-6 and TRBJ2-2, with 12 bases identical to TRBD1. Germline trimming cut 5 bases from V and 4 bases from J; bases unmatched to any gene: 8. The V gene's germline CDR1 is SGHVS and CDR2 FNYEAQ. This CDR3 has 17 residues. The CDR3 region has the DNA TGTGCCAGCAGCCAAAGAGGGACAGGGGGCATCACCGGGGAGCTGTTTTTT. Protein sequence: CASSQRGTGGITGELFF.

The chain couples TRBV6-5 to TRBJ2-2; TRBD1 agrees at 12 bases. Germline assignment: CDR1 MNHEY and CDR2 SVGAGI. CDR3 length equals 18 residues. The ends lost 9 bases at V and 3 bases at J; junction bases unmatched: 14. The DNA of the CDR3 is TGTGCCAGTAACTCCCGGGACAGGGGGCACGGGGACACCGGGGAGCTGTTTTTT. Encoded protein: CASNSRDRGHGDTGELFF.